This TCR beta chain was found in a study of shared clonotypes between healthy human individuals. In this sample, this clone turned up once. Its antigen is still unknown. The ends lost 1 base at V and 4 bases at J; junction bases unmatched: 8. This CDR3 contains 16 residues. Germline V lookup: CDR1 MNHEY, CDR2 SVGAGI. Study-wide findings and caveats: The small donor group covered limited genetic and exposure diversity. Around 5% was the fraction of naive CD4 clonotypes found shared across four donors.

Several immunoSEQ plates received, in even portions, the genomic DNA of each subset. Methods used by the authors: ImmunoSEQ supplied junction-only sequences lacking quality scores, so filtering was different. Assay used: immunoSEQ multiplex PCR; TCRdb lists only in-frame clones, some missing. That table furnishes V, J and clone size, whereas the DNA furnished D and trimming. This repertoire shows about 750,000 clones, over 90% found once; its top ten account for 24%. CD8 cells regarded as naive lacked CD45RO, were positively chosen for CCR7, and omitted terminally differentiated effector memory CD45RA+ cells.

This chain joins TRBV6-5 and TRBJ2-3; 7 bases map to TRBD1. The sequence derives from a man younger than 40 in good health. Sequenced material: naive CD8+ T cells sorted from blood. The CDR3 sequence: CASSYLTGRAADTQYF. For the CDR3, the DNA is TGTGCCAGCAGTTACTTGACAGGGAGAGCGGCAGATACGCAGTATTTT.